This entry lists 28 T cell receptor beta chains sequenced from one sample in a study of OX40 agonist ivuxolimab in advanced cancers. Data came from immunoSEQ multiplex PCR; TCRdb stores just in-frame clones and leaves some out. The sample includes roughly 66,000 clones, around 86% of them seen just once. Specimen: CD4+ or CD8+ T cells sorted from blood, collected in a trial of the OX40 agonist ivuxolimab. All receptors come from an adult with an advanced solid tumor such as melanoma, head and neck, liver or kidney cancer.

This clone was recorded only once. The J gene is TRBJ2-2, the V gene TRBV18, with TRBD1 matching 9 bases. Germline CDR1 is KGHSH and CDR2 is LQKENI. This CDR3 is 15 amino acids long. V lost 5 bases and J lost 3; bases outside the gene matches: 4. In DNA form, the CDR3 reads TGTGCCAGCTCAGCAACAGGGGGCGACACCGGGGAGCTGTTTTTT. It codes for CASSATGGDTGELFF.

The CDR3 region is CASGLVLGTPIGGAPYNEQFF. The CDR3 DNA sequence: TGTGCTAGTGGTTTGGTGCTGGGGACCCCCATCGGAGGGGCCCCTTACAATGAGCAGTTCTTC. J is TRBJ2-1 and V is TRBV12-5; tentative D call: TRBD2 (6 bases). This CDR3 contains 21 residues. V was shortened by 0 bases and J by 4 bases, with 28 bases between the two germline ends. In germline, CDR1 is LGHNT, CDR2 FRNRAP. The whole variable domain, filled in from reference TRBV12-5 and TRBJ2-1, reads DARVTQTPRHKVTEMGQEVTMRCQPILGHNTVFWYRQTMMQGLELLAYFRNRAPLDDSGMPKDRFSAEMPDATLATLKIQPSEPRDSAVYFCASGLVLGTPIGGAPYNEQFFGPGTRLTVL.

The chain links TRBV28 to TRBJ1-5; 8 bases line up with TRBD1. Germline values: CDR1 MDHEN, CDR2 SYDVKM. This CDR3 comprises 19 residues. The J segment lost 6 bases and the V segment lost 7 bases, leaving 23 bases of the junction unmatched. CDR3 bases: TGTGCCAGCACCTTACTCGGTGGACAGGGATTAGTCATAGGTCAGCCCCAGCATTTT. It yields the protein CASTLLGGQGLVIGQPQHF.

CDR3 sequence: CASSLGLAGNQETQYF. In DNA, the CDR3 is TGCGCCAGCAGCCTAGGACTAGCGGGCAACCAAGAGACCCAGTACTTC. The chain joins TRBV5-1 to TRBJ2-5; 11 bases are shared with TRBD2. Germline lookup yields CDR1 SGHRS and CDR2 YFSETQ. V was clipped by 4 bases and J by 0 bases; unmatched bases: 5. CDR3 length equals 16 residues.

The chain carries TRBV5-1 and TRBJ2-7, with 7 bases that match TRBD2. The CDR3 loop spans 16 amino acids. The ends lost 0 bases at V and 1 base at J; junction bases unmatched: 7. CDR1 and CDR2 (germline): SGHRS, YFSETQ. CDR3 nucleotides: TGCGCCAGCAGCTTGGCCGGGGGAGGGGCTTCCTACGAGCAGTACTTC. Amino acid sequence: CASSLAGGGASYEQYF.

This rearrangement joins TRBV5-1 to TRBJ2-7; 8 bases fit TRBD2. Germline values: CDR1 SGHRS, CDR2 YFSETQ. The CDR3 is 14 amino acids. The V gene end was trimmed by 2 bases and the J gene end by 0 bases; junction bases not matched to a gene: 1. The CDR3 nucleotides are TGCGCCAGCAGCTTAAGCGGGAGCTCCTACGAGCAGTACTTC. It specifies CASSLSGSSYEQYF.

The rearrangement joins TRBV2 to TRBJ2-7, with D unresolved. Germline assignment: CDR1 SNHLY and CDR2 FYNNEI. Between the trimmed V and J ends, which lost 6 bases and 7 bases, there was a span of 16 bases. This CDR3 is built from 13 residues. The CDR3 protein is CASRAARLGEQYF. The CDR3 DNA reads as TGTGCCAGCAGGGCAGCCCGTCTGGGGGAGCAGTACTTC.

V is TRBV28 and J is TRBJ2-7, with D uncertain. From germline, CDR1 is MDHEN and CDR2 SYDVKM. Trimming stripped 7 bases from V and 3 bases from J, with 7 bases between. The CDR3 is made up of 11 amino acids. This CDR3 is CASTMSYEQYF. The CDR3 nucleotides read TGTGCCAGCACAATGAGCTACGAGCAGTACTTC.

J is TRBJ2-7 and V is TRBV2; 11 nucleotides line up with TRBD1. The V segment lost 5 bases and the J segment 3 bases; nucleotides outside the gene matches: 12. The CDR3 is 17 residues long. Germline CDR1 SNHLY, CDR2 FYNNEI. CDR3 in DNA: TGTGCCAGCAGTAACCAACTTGTCGGGACAGGGGGCTACGAGCAGTACTTC. This translates into CASSNQLVGTGGYEQYF.

The chain combines TRBV5-1 with TRBJ2-5; D unclear. CDR3 length: 14 residues. Trimming stripped 0 bases from V and 5 bases from J, with 11 bases between. CDR1 is SGHRS, CDR2 YFSETQ, per germline. The CDR3 sequence is CASSLAGRTETQYF. CDR3 in DNA: TGCGCCAGCAGCTTGGCAGGACGGACGGAGACCCAGTACTTC. Full variable domain (outside the CDR3, taken from reference TRBV5-1 and TRBJ2-5): KAGVTQTPRYLIKTRGQQVTLSCSPISGHRSVSWYQQTPGQGLQFLFEYFSETQRNKGNFPGRFSGRQFSNSRSEMNVSTLELGDSALYLCASSLAGRTETQYFGPGTRLLVL.

V is TRBV19 and J is TRBJ2-1; 12 bases line up with TRBD2. The V gene end was trimmed by 5 bases and the J gene end by 3 bases; junction bases not matched to a gene: 11. The CDR3 has 18 residues. CDR1 LNHDA and CDR2 SQIVND come from the germline V gene (reference sequence). DNA for the CDR3: TGTGCCAGTAGTCCAAGGGGCCTACTAGCGGGAGGCTACAATGAGCAGTTCTTC. Translating gives CASSPRGLLAGGYNEQFF. The full variable domain, in which reference TRBV19 and TRBJ2-1 provide the parts outside the CDR3, is DGGITQSPKYLFRKEGQNVTLSCEQNLNHDAMYWYRQDPGQGLRLIYYSQIVNDFQKGDIAEGYSVSREKKESFPLTVTSAQKNPTAFYLCASSPRGLLAGGYNEQFFGPGTRLTVL.

The V call is TRBV25-1, the J call TRBJ1-1; D is undetermined. Trimming cost V 2 bases and J 2 bases, with 9 bases left between them. Germline CDR1 reads MGHDK; CDR2 reads SYGVNS. The CDR3 has 14 residues. CDR3 sequence (DNA): TGTGCCAGCAGTGAACACACAGCTAACACTGAAGCTTTCTTT. It is translated as CASSEHTANTEAFF.

The V gene is TRBV28, the J gene TRBJ2-1, with unresolved D. The length of the CDR3 is 11 residues. Looked up from germline, CDR1 is MDHEN and CDR2 is SYDVKM. V lost 7 bases, J lost 10 bases, and 11 bases lay in between. CDR3: CASNNPYEQFF. The CDR3 DNA follows: TGTGCCAGCAATAACCCGTACGAGCAGTTCTTC.

The chain has TRBV18 and TRBJ1-1; D gene unclear. V dropped 3 bases and J dropped 6 bases, with 14 bases sitting between them. The CDR3 extends over 14 amino acids. In germline, CDR1 is KGHSH, CDR2 LQKENI. The CDR3 nucleotides are TGTGCCAGCTCACCCAGTGGATGGAGCGCTGAAGCTTTCTTT. Its protein product is CASSPSGWSAEAFF.

The genes are TRBV5-4 and TRBJ1-1; no firm D call. CDR1 and CDR2 (germline): SGHNT, YYREEE (reference sequence). The V end was cut by 0 bases, the J end by 0 bases, with 9 bases between. This CDR3 comprises 15 residues. The CDR3 is CASSLAAEMNTEAFF. In DNA form, the CDR3 reads TGTGCCAGCAGCTTGGCGGCCGAGATGAACACTGAAGCTTTCTTT.

The chain employs TRBV14 and TRBJ2-1, with 7 positions matching TRBD1. Germline assignment: CDR1 SGHDN and CDR2 FVKESK. Unmatched junction bases numbered 9, after V lost 5 bases and J lost 2 bases. CDR3 length equals 16 residues. CDR3 coding DNA: TGTGCCAGCAGCTCAGTGACAGGGTTGACCTACAATGAGCAGTTCTTC. Translating it yields CASSSVTGLTYNEQFF. The whole variable domain, remainder taken from reference TRBV14 and TRBJ2-1, is EAGVTQFPSHSVIEKGQTVTLRCDPISGHDNLYWYRRVMGKEIKFLLHFVKESKQDESGMPNNRFLAERTGGTYSTLKVQPAELEDSGVYFCASSSVTGLTYNEQFFGPGTRLTVL.

This chain joins TRBV19 and TRBJ2-7, with no clear D. This CDR3 is 14 amino acids long. With 1 base removed from V and 0 bases from J, the gap between germline ends came to 7 bases. Germline V gene sequence: CDR1 LNHDA, CDR2 SQIVND (reference sequence). The CDR3 bases are TGTGCCAGTAGTATAGCCCTCTTCTCCTACGAGCAGTACTTC. Encoded protein: CASSIALFSYEQYF.

The chain couples TRBV5-4 to TRBJ2-5; D is unclear. Per germline, CDR1 SGHNT and CDR2 YYREEE (reference sequence). V lost 0 bases and J lost 4, with 16 bases in between. CDR3 length: 16 amino acids. The CDR3 here is CASSLDAGRPGETQYF. The CDR3 nucleotides are TGTGCCAGCAGCTTGGATGCAGGACGCCCGGGAGAGACCCAGTACTTC.

V usage is TRBV12-5 and J usage is TRBJ2-1; no definite D call. Germline values: CDR1 LGHNT, CDR2 FRNRAP. Trimming took 2 bases from V and 5 from J, leaving 4 bases between them. The CDR3 length is 12 residues. CDR3 in amino acids: CASGLRDNEQFF. As DNA, the CDR3 is TGTGCTAGTGGTTTGAGGGACAATGAGCAGTTCTTC.

V and J are TRBV27 and TRBJ2-7; 8 bases are a match to TRBD2. Germline lookup yields CDR1 MNHEY and CDR2 SMNVEV (reference sequence). The CDR3 consists of 15 residues. The J segment lost 7 bases and the V segment lost 3 bases, leaving 11 bases of the junction unmatched. CDR3 bases: TGTGCCAGCAGTTTTGCCAGGTCTGGGACTAGGGAGCAGTACTTC. Amino acid sequence: CASSFARSGTREQYF.

V and J are TRBV28 and TRBJ2-7, with D possibly called TRBD1 or TRBD2 (5 bases each). Trimming removed 3 bases at V and 0 bases at J, with 18 bases between. This CDR3 is 17 amino acids long. CDR1 is MDHEN and CDR2 is SYDVKM in the germline V gene. This CDR3 reads CASSFVLGESTSYEQYF. CDR3 DNA: TGTGCCAGCAGTTTCGTCTTGGGGGAATCAACCTCCTACGAGCAGTACTTC.

The chain employs TRBV30 and TRBJ2-3; possibly TRBD2 for D (6 bases). The germline V and J ends were trimmed by 3 bases and 7 bases, with 11 bases remaining between them. CDR1 and CDR2 from the germline V gene are GTSNPN and SVGIG (reference sequence). This CDR3 comprises 12 residues. CDR3 sequence: CAWRVGGHTQYF. The CDR3 nucleotides are TGTGCCTGGAGGGTGGGAGGTCATACGCAGTATTTT.

The gene calls are TRBV2 and TRBJ2-5; D gene unclear. The V gene lost 4 bases and the J gene lost 8 bases, with 11 bases spanning the gap. The V gene's germline CDR1 is SNHLY and CDR2 FYNNEI. The CDR3 is made up of 12 amino acids. In DNA, the CDR3 is TGTGCCAGCAGTGCGGGCCCGGGTACCCAGTACTTC. Amino acid sequence: CASSAGPGTQYF.

This chain uses TRBV6-5 with TRBJ1-1, with a tentative D call TRBD1 (6 bases). This CDR3 comprises 13 residues. The germline V gene has CDR1 MNHEY and CDR2 SVGAGI. Trimming pared 6 bases from V and 1 base from J, leaving 9 bases between. For the CDR3, the DNA is TGTGCCAGCAGCCGGACAGCGAACACTGAAGCTTTCTTT. Residues: CASSRTANTEAFF.

The chain links TRBV19 to TRBJ2-1; TRBD2 matches at 7 bases. Trimming cost V 3 bases and J 4 bases; bases outside gene matches: 6. The CDR3 is made up of 15 amino acids. Germline CDR1 LNHDA, CDR2 SQIVND (reference sequence). CDR3 in amino acids: CASSIASGDYNEQFF. The CDR3 DNA sequence: TGTGCCAGTAGTATTGCCAGCGGGGATTACAATGAGCAGTTCTTC. Together with reference TRBV19 and TRBJ2-1, the CDR3 gives the full variable domain: DGGITQSPKYLFRKEGQNVTLSCEQNLNHDAMYWYRQDPGQGLRLIYYSQIVNDFQKGDIAEGYSVSREKKESFPLTVTSAQKNPTAFYLCASSIASGDYNEQFFGPGTRLTVL.

This clone is a singleton in its sample. The chain combines TRBV5-4 with TRBJ2-3; 7 bases are a match to TRBD2. Germline assignment: CDR1 SGHNT and CDR2 YYREEE (reference sequence). The CDR3 length is 13 residues. The V segment lost 2 bases and the J segment 5 bases; nucleotides outside the gene matches: 2. The CDR3 protein is CASSLAGRDTQYF. Here the CDR3 DNA reads TGTGCCAGCAGCTTAGCGGGACGAGATACGCAGTATTTT. Filled out from reference TRBV5-4 and TRBJ2-3, the complete variable domain reads ETGVTQSPTHLIKTRGQQVTLRCSSQSGHNTVSWYQQALGQGPQFIFQYYREEENGRGNFPPRFSGLQFPNYSSELNVNALELDDSALYLCASSLAGRDTQYFGPGTRLTVL.

This clone was detected only once. The chain employs TRBV7-7 and TRBJ2-2; a weak D match, TRBD2 (5 bases). Trimming removed 6 bases from V and 5 bases from J, with 13 bases in between. Germline V lookup: CDR1 SSHAT, CDR2 FNYEAQ (reference sequence). The CDR3 consists of 14 residues. This chain's CDR3 is CASRPLSGTGELFF. The CDR3 DNA reads as TGTGCCAGCAGGCCCCTGAGCGGAACCGGGGAGCTGTTTTTT.

The V call is TRBV18, the J call TRBJ2-7, with no clear D. The CDR3 covers 15 residues. V dropped 0 bases and J dropped 2 bases, with 11 bases sitting between them. Germline CDR1 reads KGHSH; CDR2 reads LQKENI. The CDR3 sequence is CASSPPRLRAYEQYF. DNA for the CDR3: TGTGCCAGCTCACCACCCCGGCTTAGGGCCTACGAGCAGTACTTC.